This T cell receptor (beta chain) stems from a study of blood T cells in healthy people across ages. Findings of the study overall: A roughly linear age-dependent decrease characterized TCR beta diversity per million T cells. Correlation between TCR beta diversity and naive T cell percentage was strong.

The germline V and J ends were trimmed by 0 bases and 5 bases, with 10 bases remaining between them. The CDR3 covers 14 residues. Germline lookup yields CDR1 SGDLS and CDR2 YYNGEE. With a J-beta primer mix and a sample-barcoded 5' primer, a second PCR ran about 7 to 11 cycles. One entry per CDR3 protein results from TCRdb running MiXCR on the 5' RACE reads. Among under 2 million distinct CDR3 sequences, around 35% were seen once, and the ten largest hold over 9%. Comments on this clonotype: Its antigen is currently unknown.

Healthy Caucasian individuals from Russia aged about 6 to 90 were enrolled as donors. This sequence joins TRBV9 and TRBJ2-3; no reliable D call. The sample taken for sequencing was blood. This receptor was obtained from a young woman in good health. The CDR3 region has the DNA TGTGCCAGCAGCGTAGGGATTTGGGGAGATACGCAGTATTTT. Its translation: CASSVGIWGDTQYF.